These 29 T cell receptor beta chains came from one sample sequenced in a study of T cell responses to AZD1222 COVID-19 vaccine. The method was immunoSEQ multiplex PCR; TCRdb's version includes in-frame clones alone and lacks a portion of them. The sample has 70,000 to 95,000 clones, approximately 88% seen once. The sequenced sample was peripheral blood, obtained 28 days after the second AZD1222 dose. Source of these receptors: an adult who received the AZD1222 COVID-19 vaccine.

The gene calls are TRBV5-1 and TRBJ1-1; the D is unclear. CDR1 and CDR2 (germline): SGHRS, YFSETQ. V dropped 0 bases and J dropped 0 bases, with 6 bases sitting between them. This CDR3 contains 14 residues. DNA for the CDR3: TGCGCCAGCAGCTTGGCCCAGTTGAACACTGAAGCTTTCTTT. Residues: CASSLAQLNTEAFF.

This rearrangement joins TRBV25-1 to TRBJ1-2; D not resolved. Looked up from germline, CDR1 is MGHDK and CDR2 is SYGVNS. This CDR3 has 13 amino acids. V lost 6 bases to trimming and J lost 1 base, with 9 bases between them. The CDR3 nucleotides are TGTGCCAGCAGCCAGACTTATAACTATGGCTACACCTTC. The encoded protein is CASSQTYNYGYTF.

V is TRBV5-6 and J is TRBJ1-4, with D possibly matching TRBD1 (6 bases). The V and J ends lost 2 bases and 7 bases respectively, with 12 bases between them. The CDR3 has 14 amino acids. CDR1 and CDR2 (germline): SGHDT, YYEEEE. The CDR3 region is CASSFLGAVEKLFF. As DNA, the CDR3 is TGTGCCAGCAGCTTCTTGGGGGCCGTTGAAAAACTGTTTTTT.

The genes are TRBV18 and TRBJ1-4; 7 positions match TRBD1. This CDR3 spans 14 amino acids. Germline lookup yields CDR1 KGHSH and CDR2 LQKENI. The trim removed 1 base at V and 8 bases at J, leaving 4 bases unmatched. The CDR3 loop is CASSPQGADEKLFF. The DNA for the CDR3 is TGTGCCAGCTCACCACAGGGGGCGGACGAAAAACTGTTTTTT. The full variable domain, its missing parts supplied by reference TRBV18 and TRBJ1-4, is NAGVMQNPRHLVRRRGQEARLRCSPMKGHSHVYWYRQLPEEGLKFMVYLQKENIIDESGMPKERFSAEFPKEGPSILRIQQVVRGDSAAYFCASSPQGADEKLFFGSGTQLSVL.

This chain uses TRBV6-5 with TRBJ2-7; perhaps TRBD1 as D (6 bases). V lost 6 bases, J lost 1 base, and 13 bases lay in between. Germline V lookup: CDR1 MNHEY, CDR2 SVGAGI. The CDR3 is 14 amino acids. CDR3 amino acids: CASSRTQGSYEQYF. CDR3 sequence (DNA): TGTGCCAGCAGCCGAACACAGGGTTCCTACGAGCAGTACTTC.

The chain links TRBV27 to TRBJ1-5; D perhaps matches TRBD1 (5 bases). This CDR3 region has 14 residues. With 0 bases removed from V and 6 bases from J, the gap between germline ends came to 9 bases. Germline V gene lookup returns CDR1 MNHEY and CDR2 SMNVEV (reference sequence). The CDR3 sequence: CASSLSDRGQPQHF. In DNA form, the CDR3 reads TGTGCCAGCAGTTTATCGGATAGGGGTCAGCCCCAGCATTTT.

The chain uses TRBV19 and TRBJ1-2; D is uncertain. V was shortened by 4 bases and J by 4 bases, with 7 bases between the two germline ends. CDR1 is LNHDA and CDR2 is SQIVND in the germline V gene (reference sequence). This CDR3 contains 12 residues. The CDR3 DNA sequence: TGTGCCAGTAGTAGACGGAGCTATGGCTACACCTTC. This gives the protein CASSRRSYGYTF.

The chain uses TRBV12-3 or TRBV12-4 and TRBJ2-1; possibly TRBD1 for D (5 bases). The CDR3 contains 13 residues. V lost 6 bases and J lost 2, with 8 bases in between. Here the CDR3 DNA reads TGTGCCAGCAGACCGACAGCCTACAATGAGCAGTTCTTC. It translates to CASRPTAYNEQFF.

CDR3 in DNA: TGCAGCGTTGAAGGGGCTTTGGGAGAAAAACTGTTTTTT. Translating gives CSVEGALGEKLFF. The J gene is TRBJ1-4, the V gene TRBV29-1, with D hard to call. The V end lost 1 base, the J end lost 8 bases, and 11 bases lay between the germline ends. CDR3 length: 13 residues. The germline V gene has CDR1 SQVTM and CDR2 ANQGSEA.

This clone was recorded once. The V gene is TRBV4-1, the J gene TRBJ1-4, with D hard to call. The CDR3 is 15 residues long. In germline, CDR1 is MGHRA, CDR2 YSYEKL. The V gene lost 9 bases and the J gene lost 0 bases, with 14 bases spanning the gap. The CDR3 DNA reads as TGCGCCAGTCGAGACCAGCCCGCAACTAATGAAAAACTGTTTTTT. This codes for CASRDQPATNEKLFF.

This clone is a singleton in its sample. This sequence joins TRBV19 and TRBJ1-1, with D possibly TRBD1 on 5 matching bases. The germline V gene encodes CDR1 LNHDA and CDR2 SQIVND (reference sequence). This CDR3 spans 13 amino acids. V gave up 5 bases and J gave up 2 bases, with 9 bases separating them. The CDR3 bases are TGTGCCAGTAGTGATCAGGGAAACACTGAAGCTTTCTTT. Translated, it gives CASSDQGNTEAFF. Using reference TRBV19 and TRBJ1-1 for the parts outside the CDR3, the full variable domain is DGGITQSPKYLFRKEGQNVTLSCEQNLNHDAMYWYRQDPGQGLRLIYYSQIVNDFQKGDIAEGYSVSREKKESFPLTVTSAQKNPTAFYLCASSDQGNTEAFFGQGTRLTVV.

V and J are TRBV5-1 and TRBJ1-5; D perhaps matches TRBD1 (5 bases). The CDR3 is made up of 15 amino acids. The germline CDR1 and CDR2 sequences are SGHRS and YFSETQ. The V end was cut by 1 base, the J end by 3 bases, with 11 bases between. In nucleotides, the CDR3 is TGCGCCAGCAGCTTGACGGGGGGAACCAATCAGCCCCAGCATTTT. This translates into CASSLTGGTNQPQHF.

Regarding this clone: The junction and the germline gene differ at one end; a read error may be behind it. The gene calls are TRBV6-5 and TRBJ1-3, with D perhaps TRBD1 (6 bases). Germline lookup yields CDR1 MNHEY and CDR2 SVGAGI. The CDR3 consists of 14 residues. The CDR3 here is CASTLGGAGNTIYF. For the CDR3, the DNA is TGTGCCAGCACCCTAGGGGGTGCTGGAAATACCATATATTTT.

The chain links TRBV4-2 to TRBJ2-1; 10 nucleotides align to TRBD2. The CDR3 has 19 amino acids. Germline V gives CDR1 LGHNA, CDR2 YNFKEQ. V lost 0 bases, J lost 3 bases, and 11 bases stayed unmatched. The CDR3, as DNA: TGTGCCAGCAGCCAAGACCTCACCCGGACTAGCGGCAACTACAATGAGCAGTTCTTC. It encodes CASSQDLTRTSGNYNEQFF.

This chain's CDR3 is CASSLGTVPTDTQYF. In DNA, the CDR3 is TGCGCCAGCAGCCTGGGGACAGTCCCCACAGATACGCAGTATTTT. This sequence joins TRBV5-1 and TRBJ2-3; 7 bases align to TRBD1. Germline trimming cut 4 bases from V and 2 bases from J; bases unmatched to any gene: 7. From germline, CDR1 is SGHRS and CDR2 YFSETQ. The CDR3 has 15 residues.

This clone was counted a few times. The rearrangement uses TRBV30 and TRBJ1-5; weak D call: TRBD1 (6 bases). Trimming left V 2 bases short and J 3 bases short, with 8 bases between. Germline loops: CDR1 GTSNPN, CDR2 SVGIG (reference sequence). The CDR3 totals 13 residues. The CDR3: CAWSNRDNQPQHF. The CDR3 DNA is TGTGCCTGGAGTAACAGGGACAATCAGCCCCAGCATTTT.

This clone appeared a single time. The V gene is TRBV7-3, the J gene TRBJ2-1; the D gene could be TRBD1 or TRBD2 (5 bases each). The V end was cut by 0 bases, the J end by 2 bases, with 8 bases between. Germline CDR1 SGHTA, CDR2 FQGTGA. The CDR3 totals 15 residues. The CDR3 spells CASSLTQGPYNEQFF. The CDR3 DNA reads TGTGCCAGCAGCTTAACTCAGGGACCCTACAATGAGCAGTTCTTC. The complete variable domain, with remaining parts taken from reference TRBV7-3 and TRBJ2-1, reads GAGVSQTPSNKVTEKGKYVELRCDPISGHTALYWYRQSLGQGPEFLIYFQGTGAADDSGLPNDRFFAVRPEGSVSTLKIQRTERGDSAVYLCASSLTQGPYNEQFFGPGTRLTVL.

This chain connects TRBV5-1 to TRBJ2-5; 8 positions agree with TRBD1. The germline CDR1 and CDR2 sequences are SGHRS and YFSETQ. The CDR3 is 16 amino acids. The V gene end was trimmed by 1 base and the J gene end by 5 bases; junction bases not matched to a gene: 10. For the CDR3, the DNA is TGCGCCAGCAGCTTGAACGGACAGGGAATGTGGGAGACCCAGTACTTC. This codes for CASSLNGQGMWETQYF.

V is TRBV2 and J is TRBJ2-7; 7 positions agree with TRBD1. V lost 4 bases, J lost 4 bases, and 4 bases stayed unmatched. The CDR3 totals 13 residues. The V gene's germline CDR1 is SNHLY and CDR2 FYNNEI. The CDR3 spells CASSGQGLYEQYF. CDR3 DNA: TGTGCCAGCAGTGGACAGGGATTATACGAGCAGTACTTC.

The V call is TRBV5-8, the J call TRBJ2-1, with D perhaps matching TRBD1 or TRBD2 (5 bases each). Trimming took off 6 bases at V and 9 bases at J, with 19 bases between the two ends. The CDR3 covers 14 residues. Germline loops: CDR1 SGHTS, CDR2 YDEGEE. CDR3 bases: TGTGCCAGCAACCTCGGGCCGCTGAGGGGTGAGCAGTTCTTC. Encoded protein: CASNLGPLRGEQFF.

The CDR3 reads CASSFKQGGEKLFF. The CDR3 DNA reads as TGTGCCAGCAGCTTTAAACAGGGGGGTGAAAAACTGTTTTTT. This chain links TRBV5-6 with TRBJ1-4; TRBD1 matches 8 bases. The CDR3 has 14 residues. Per germline, CDR1 SGHDT and CDR2 YYEEEE. Trimming cost V 2 bases and J 7 bases; bases outside gene matches: 4.

This clone was seen only once. The genes are TRBV27 and TRBJ2-7, with 10 bases fitting TRBD2. Germline V CDR1 and CDR2: MNHEY, SMNVEV (reference sequence). V was clipped by 4 bases and J by 0 bases; unmatched bases: 9. The CDR3 length is 17 residues. DNA for the CDR3: TGTGCCAGCAGTTCCCGCCTAGCGGGGGCTCACTCCTACGAGCAGTACTTC. It encodes CASSSRLAGAHSYEQYF.

The rearrangement links TRBV20-1 to TRBJ2-3; TRBD2 might be the D (5 bases). The V end was cut by 3 bases, the J end by 2 bases, with 12 bases between. The CDR3 runs to 14 residues. Germline CDR1 and CDR2: DFQATT and SNEGSKA (reference sequence). CDR3 residues: CSASISGDTDTQYF. In nucleotides, the CDR3 is TGCAGTGCTAGTATAAGCGGAGACACAGATACGCAGTATTTT.

J is TRBJ1-2 and V is TRBV5-1; D is ambiguous. This CDR3 has 15 residues. V was shortened by 1 base and J by 0 bases, with 10 bases between the two germline ends. Looked up from germline, CDR1 is SGHRS and CDR2 is YFSETQ. CDR3 DNA: TGCGCCAGCAGCTTGTTGCCAACAGCTAACTATGGCTACACCTTC. This gives the protein CASSLLPTANYGYTF.

V is TRBV6-5 and J is TRBJ2-3; TRBD2 is a possible D gene (7 bases). CDR1 MNHEY and CDR2 SVGAGI come from the germline V gene. V dropped 2 bases and J dropped 2 bases, with 11 bases sitting between them. The CDR3 runs to 15 residues. CDR3 residues: CASSYGGGHTDTQYF. CDR3 sequence (DNA): TGTGCCAGCAGTTACGGGGGGGGCCACACAGATACGCAGTATTTT.

The rearrangement uses TRBV7-2 and TRBJ2-3; 7 bases match TRBD2. Germline-derived CDR1 and CDR2 are SGHTA and FQGNSA. The trim removed 5 bases at V and 2 bases at J, leaving 4 bases unmatched. The CDR3 totals 14 residues. CDR3 DNA sequence: TGTGCCAGCAGCCCAGCGGGGCACACAGATACGCAGTATTTT. Translation gives CASSPAGHTDTQYF.

V gene TRBV28 combines with J gene TRBJ1-2; a possible D gene is TRBD1 (5 bases). Germline CDR1 and CDR2: MDHEN and SYDVKM. CDR3 length equals 10 residues. Here the CDR3 reads CAAGYYGYTF. The CDR3 DNA reads as TGTGCTGCAGGGTACTATGGCTACACCTTC.

The chain couples TRBV12-3 or TRBV12-4 to TRBJ2-2; a weak D match, TRBD1 (5 bases). Trimming removed 5 bases from V and 7 bases from J, with 8 bases in between. This CDR3 contains 12 residues. DNA for the CDR3: TGTGCCAGCAGTGCCCAGGGCGGGGAGCTGTTTTTT. Translated: CASSAQGGELFF.

The chain combines TRBV19 with TRBJ1-5; TRBD1 aligns across 11 bases. The CDR3 totals 17 residues. In germline, CDR1 is LNHDA, CDR2 SQIVND (reference sequence). With 5 bases clipped from V and 2 bases from J, the junction kept 8 bases outside the gene matches. The CDR3 DNA follows: TGTGCCAGTAGTGTCGGACAGGGGGCGCCGCGCAATCAGCCCCAGCATTTT. Residues: CASSVGQGAPRNQPQHF.